The present T cell receptor beta chain was sequenced within a study of T-cell memory formation after mild COVID-19. Study background: Largely, TCR clusters stayed within a single donor. Study results and limitations: Some responding clones appeared in pre-infection memory, suggesting cross-reactive memory joined.

The CDR3 loop spans 13 amino acids. Between the trimmed V and J ends, which lost 0 bases and 10 bases, there was a span of 12 bases. This clonotype has a handful of counts. The antigen is unknown. Each CDR3 protein is one row after TCRdb ran MiXCR on the 5' RACE reads. The sample yields around 220,000 distinct CDR3 sequences, roughly 15% seen once. The source of this sequence is a man between 18 and 35 years old who had mild COVID-19 (a few samples of this study predate the infection). Cell type and time point are not known. Sequencing was carried out using PBMCs or a T cell subset sorted from them (not recorded which). V and J are TRBV12-3 or TRBV12-4 and TRBJ1-1; D gene ambiguous. The CDR3 DNA sequence: TGTGCCAGCAGTTTAGCGTATGGGGTGGGAGCTTTCTTT. It encodes CASSLAYGVGAFF.